The 28 T cell receptor beta chains presented below share a single source sample, sequenced in a study of blood T cell repertoires in COVID-19 (TCRdb year 2020). The method behind the library was the immunoSEQ multiplex PCR assay. This is the immuneACCESS table as TCRdb keeps it, with only in-frame sequences that have V and J called. A part of the clones is gone; compared with another copy, unresolved V genes explain less than half, and the rest is unexplained. This sample comprises approximately 22,000 clones, nearly 75% of them detected only once. The ten biggest clones cover less than 20% of the sample. Input material: peripheral blood. The source of these receptors is a human donor in a cohort sampled during active or convalescent COVID-19.

This chain connects TRBV28 to TRBJ2-1, with 11 nucleotides matching TRBD2. Trimming took 8 bases from V and 1 from J; bases not matched to a gene: 4. Germline V gene data show CDR1 as MDHEN and CDR2 as SYDVKM. This CDR3 contains 15 residues. The CDR3 protein is CASLTSGVSYNEQFF. In DNA form, the CDR3 reads TGTGCCAGCCTGACTAGCGGGGTTTCCTACAATGAGCAGTTCTTC. The whole variable domain, remainder taken from reference TRBV28 and TRBJ2-1, is DVKVTQSSRYLVKRTGEKVFLECVQDMDHENMFWYRQDPGLGLRLIYFSYDVKMKEKGDIPEGYSVSREKKERFSLILESASTNQTSMYLCASLTSGVSYNEQFFGPGTRLTVL.

Only one count was recorded for this clone. The chain uses TRBV6-5 and TRBJ2-7; D is possibly TRBD1 (5 bases). V lost 2 bases to trimming and J lost 2 bases, with 7 bases between them. This CDR3 is built from 13 residues. Germline V gene lookup returns CDR1 MNHEY and CDR2 SVGAGI. CDR3 nucleotide sequence: TGTGCCAGCAGTTACGGGGCGGCCTACGAGCAGTACTTC. This sequence encodes CASSYGAAYEQYF.

The genes are TRBV20-1 and TRBJ1-1; D is ambiguous. Trimming shortened V by 7 bases and J by 11 bases, and 17 bases separated the two germline ends. The CDR3 extends over 11 amino acids. Germline V gene data show CDR1 as DFQATT and CDR2 as SNEGSKA (reference sequence). CDR3 sequence (DNA): TGCAGTGTCTTGGGCGGGCGGTATGCTTTCTTT. Residues: CSVLGGRYAFF.

The V gene is TRBV5-1, the J gene TRBJ2-1; 10 bases line up with TRBD2. The V segment lost 0 bases and the J segment 10 bases; nucleotides outside the gene matches: 4. This CDR3 is built from 14 residues. CDR1 is SGHRS, CDR2 YFSETQ, per germline. The chain's CDR3 is CASSLELAGREQFF. In DNA, the CDR3 is TGCGCCAGCAGCTTGGAACTAGCGGGGCGGGAGCAGTTCTTC.

The CDR3 spells CASKEVGLAGLYEQFF. The DNA for the CDR3 is TGTGCCAGCAAGGAGGTGGGGCTAGCGGGGCTCTATGAGCAGTTCTTC. The V call is TRBV2, the J call TRBJ2-1, with 9 bases identical to TRBD2. Trimming at V came to 7 bases and at J to 8 bases, leaving 15 bases not matched to a gene. The CDR3 extends over 16 amino acids. Per the germline V gene, CDR1 is SNHLY and CDR2 is FYNNEI. Variable domain in full (rest from reference TRBV2 and TRBJ2-1): EPEVTQTPSHQVTQMGQEVILRCVPISNHLYFYWYRQILGQKVEFLVSFYNNEISEKSEIFDDQFSVERPDGSNFTLKIRSTKLEDSAMYFCASKEVGLAGLYEQFFGPGTRLTVL.

The chain carries TRBV27 and TRBJ1-5; 8 bases map to TRBD1. The germline V gene encodes CDR1 MNHEY and CDR2 SMNVEV (reference sequence). The trim removed 5 bases at V and 6 bases at J, leaving 9 bases unmatched. CDR3 length: 15 residues. As DNA, the CDR3 is TGTGCCAGCAGTCTGCAGGGGGCGCGCGGTCAGCCCCAGCATTTT. Its protein is CASSLQGARGQPQHF.

The V gene is TRBV5-1, the J gene TRBJ1-2, with 9 positions matching TRBD1. Trimming at V came to 2 bases and at J to 3 bases, leaving 8 bases not matched to a gene. The CDR3 loop spans 16 amino acids. Germline lookup yields CDR1 SGHRS and CDR2 YFSETQ. The CDR3: CASSFWDRARDYGYTF. CDR3 in DNA: TGCGCCAGCAGCTTCTGGGACAGGGCTAGGGACTATGGCTACACCTTC.

The rearrangement uses TRBV2 and TRBJ1-2, with D unclear. The germline CDR1 and CDR2 sequences are SNHLY and FYNNEI. CDR3 length equals 14 residues. The V end was cut by 6 bases, the J end by 0 bases, with 11 bases between. For the CDR3, the DNA is TGTGCCAGCAGCCTCGAGATTCCTAACTATGGCTACACCTTC. Translation gives CASSLEIPNYGYTF.

This clone was detected a few times. The chain has TRBV11-2 and TRBJ2-1; D possibly corresponds to TRBD2 (5 bases). V lost 4 bases and J lost 10, with 11 bases in between. This CDR3 contains 12 residues. Per germline, CDR1 SGHAT and CDR2 FQNNGV. CDR3 sequence (DNA): TGTGCCAGCAGCTCCCTTCCGGGGGAGCAGTTCTTC. Protein sequence: CASSSLPGEQFF.

This clone was seen just once. The V gene is TRBV7-2, the J gene TRBJ1-1, with D perhaps matching TRBD1 (6 bases). The CDR3 spans 15 residues. Germline V gene data show CDR1 as SGHTA and CDR2 as FQGNSA. Trimming stripped 2 bases from V and 4 bases from J, with 14 bases between. The chain's CDR3 is CASSLFRGGGTEAFF. The CDR3 region has the DNA TGTGCCAGCAGCTTATTCCGGGGAGGGGGCACTGAAGCTTTCTTT. Full variable domain (rest looked up from reference TRBV7-2 and TRBJ1-1): GAGVSQSPSNKVTEKGKDVELRCDPISGHTALYWYRQSLGQGLEFLIYFQGNSAPDKSGLPSDRFSAERTGGSVSTLTIQRTQQEDSAVYLCASSLFRGGGTEAFFGQGTRLTVV.

The V call is TRBV21-1, the J call TRBJ1-5. TRBV21-1 is a listed pseudogene. The CDR3 has 15 amino acids. This CDR3 reads CASTPQPGGNQPQHF. The CDR3 DNA sequence: TGTGCCAGCACCCCCCAACCCGGGGGCAATCAGCCCCAGCATTTT.

The rearrangement uses TRBV27 and TRBJ2-7, with TRBD1 as a possible D gene (5 bases). This CDR3 spans 17 amino acids. The V end was cut by 6 bases, the J end by 4 bases, with 25 bases between. Germline V gene sequence: CDR1 MNHEY, CDR2 SMNVEV (reference sequence). CDR3 nucleotides: TGTGCCAGCAGCGACCCACGCTCAGGGTCCGGAAGATACGAGCAGTACTTC. The encoded protein is CASSDPRSGSGRYEQYF.

The CDR3: CASRIVAAGTSGRNEQFF. The DNA for the CDR3 is TGTGCCAGCAGAATAGTAGCCGCGGGGACTAGCGGGAGGAATGAGCAGTTCTTC. The chain carries TRBV7-8 and TRBJ2-1, with TRBD2 matching over 15 bases. Trimming cost V 6 bases and J 7 bases; bases outside gene matches: 13. The CDR3 length is 18 residues. Per germline, CDR1 SGHVS and CDR2 FQNEAQ.

This clone has only one observation. The chain links TRBV5-4 to TRBJ2-2; TRBD2 matches at 8 bases. The CDR3 covers 15 residues. Germline V gives CDR1 SGHNT, CDR2 YYREEE (reference sequence). The junction had 1 base not matched to a gene; V was cut back by 1 base and J by 2 bases. CDR3 region: CASSLSGGNTGELFF. The DNA for the CDR3 is TGTGCCAGCAGCTTGAGCGGGGGTAACACCGGGGAGCTGTTTTTT.

The J gene is TRBJ1-1, the V gene TRBV3-1 (or the pseudogene TRBV3-2); no clear D gene. The V gene's germline CDR1 is LGHDT and CDR2 YNNKEL (reference sequence). The CDR3 has 12 amino acids. With 11 bases removed from V and 1 base from J, the gap between germline ends came to 11 bases. DNA for the CDR3: TGTGCCTTCCGCGGGCGGAACACTGAAGCTTTCTTT. As protein: CAFRGRNTEAFF.

This clone has a handful of counts. V is TRBV4-1 and J is TRBJ2-3; D is perhaps TRBD2 (5 bases). The CDR3 is made up of 16 amino acids. Germline V gives CDR1 MGHRA, CDR2 YSYEKL. Between the trimmed V and J ends, which lost 0 bases and 3 bases, there was a span of 13 bases. The CDR3 sequence: CASSQDKTGLTDTQYF. The CDR3 bases are TGCGCCAGCAGCCAAGATAAGACGGGGTTAACAGATACGCAGTATTTT.

The rearrangement uses TRBV11-2 and TRBJ2-7; TRBD1 is a possible D gene (7 bases). Deletions cut 4 bases from V and 1 base from J, with 17 bases between. The CDR3 is 16 residues long. CDR1 and CDR2 (germline): SGHAT, FQNNGV. The CDR3 bases are TGTGCCAGCAGCTCCGGGCGGGGCAGGGGGTCCTACGAGCAGTACTTC. As protein: CASSSGRGRGSYEQYF. Looking up the rest from reference TRBV11-2 and TRBJ2-7 gives the full variable domain: EAGVAQSPRYKIIEKRQSVAFWCNPISGHATLYWYQQILGQGPKLLIQFQNNGVVDDSQLPKDRFSAERLKGVDSTLKIQPAKLEDSAVYLCASSSGRGRGSYEQYFGPGTRLTVT.

This chain links TRBV6-1 with TRBJ1-2, with no clear D. From germline, CDR1 is MNHNS and CDR2 SASEGT. The CDR3 totals 14 residues. V was pared by 1 base and J by 4 bases, with 10 bases between. Written as DNA, the CDR3 is TGTGCCAGCAGTGAAGACGCGCGGAGCTATGGCTACACCTTC. Translating it yields CASSEDARSYGYTF.

In this sample, this clone turned up a few times. The chain carries TRBV27 and TRBJ2-7; 9 bases map to TRBD1. Germline lookup yields CDR1 MNHEY and CDR2 SMNVEV (reference sequence). The CDR3 totals 13 residues. V trimming: 3 bases; J trimming: 5 bases; junction bases outside the gene matches: 2. CDR3 nucleotides: TGTGCCAGCAGTTTTACAGGGGGCGACGAGCAGTACTTC. Its protein is CASSFTGGDEQYF.

V gene TRBV20-1 combines with J gene TRBJ2-1, with D perhaps TRBD2 (6 bases). V lost 1 base, J lost 13 bases, and 11 bases lay in between. This CDR3 has 11 amino acids. Germline CDR1 and CDR2: DFQATT and SNEGSKA (reference sequence). This CDR3 is CSARAQAGQFF. CDR3 DNA: TGCAGTGCTAGAGCGCAGGCGGGACAGTTCTTC.

This chain links TRBV19 with TRBJ1-3, with D perhaps TRBD1 (5 bases). V was cut by 5 bases and J by 0 bases, with 17 bases left in between. This CDR3 contains 17 residues. CDR1 and CDR2 (germline): LNHDA, SQIVND (reference sequence). The CDR3 spells CASSVGGTWPSGNTIYF. CDR3 sequence (DNA): TGTGCCAGTAGTGTTGGGGGGACCTGGCCCTCTGGAAACACCATATATTTT.

This chain's CDR3 is CASSQGLAGSYEQYF. CDR3 DNA: TGCGCCAGCAGCCAAGGGTTAGCGGGGTCCTACGAGCAGTACTTC. The V and J genes are TRBV4-1 and TRBJ2-7; 8 bases agree with TRBD2. Germline V gene sequence: CDR1 MGHRA, CDR2 YSYEKL. Trimming cost V 1 base and J 1 base; bases outside gene matches: 3. This CDR3 spans 15 amino acids.

The chain recombines TRBV7-8 with TRBJ1-5; the D is unclear. The germline V gene has CDR1 SGHVS and CDR2 FQNEAQ. Between the trimmed V and J ends, which lost 2 bases and 4 bases, there was a span of 6 bases. The CDR3 is 13 amino acids. The CDR3 DNA reads TGTGCCAGCAGCTTATCGAGAAATCAGCCCCAGCATTTT. Translating it yields CASSLSRNQPQHF.

The chain couples TRBV3-1 (or the pseudogene TRBV3-2) to TRBJ1-2; no firm D call. With 1 base removed from V and 8 bases from J, the gap between germline ends came to 5 bases. Germline V CDR1 and CDR2: LGHDT, YNNKEL (reference sequence). The CDR3 covers 11 residues. CDR3 DNA: TGTGCCAGCAGCCAAGGCGGAGGCTACACCTTC. Translating gives CASSQGGGYTF.

The chain couples TRBV12-3 or TRBV12-4 to TRBJ2-3; TRBD2 matches 8 bases. The CDR3 length is 12 residues. J lost 8 bases, V lost 4 bases, and 2 bases had no gene match. CDR3 DNA sequence: TGTGCCAGCAGTTCTACTAGCGGTACGCAGTATTTT. Translation: CASSSTSGTQYF.

On this clone itself: Since a much larger clone is just one base distant, this may be a read error. This sample includes further DNA sequences coding for the same CDR3. The V call is TRBV6-2 or TRBV6-3, the J call TRBJ2-5; D is uncertain. V shed 0 bases and J shed 4 bases, with 3 bases lying between them. The CDR3 contains 12 residues. The V gene's germline CDR1 is MNHEY and CDR2 SVGEGT. CDR3 coding DNA: TGTGCCAGCAGTTACTCCCGAGAGACCCAGTACTTC. Translation: CASSYSRETQYF.

This chain uses TRBV29-1 with TRBJ1-1; D unresolved. CDR1 is SQVTM, CDR2 ANQGSEA, per germline. The CDR3 extends over 13 amino acids. With 6 bases removed from V and 8 bases from J, the gap between germline ends came to 19 bases. This CDR3 reads CSVGESNLLEAFF. The CDR3 region has the DNA TGCAGCGTAGGAGAGTCCAATTTGTTGGAAGCTTTCTTT.

The V call is TRBV9, the J call TRBJ1-1; 8 bases are a match to TRBD1. This CDR3 contains 16 residues. V lost 4 bases and J lost 4; bases outside the gene matches: 12. CDR1 is SGDLS and CDR2 is YYNGEE in the germline V gene. CDR3 loop: CASSPQHPGGPTEAFF. In nucleotides, the CDR3 is TGTGCCAGCAGCCCCCAGCACCCAGGGGGCCCCACTGAAGCTTTCTTT.